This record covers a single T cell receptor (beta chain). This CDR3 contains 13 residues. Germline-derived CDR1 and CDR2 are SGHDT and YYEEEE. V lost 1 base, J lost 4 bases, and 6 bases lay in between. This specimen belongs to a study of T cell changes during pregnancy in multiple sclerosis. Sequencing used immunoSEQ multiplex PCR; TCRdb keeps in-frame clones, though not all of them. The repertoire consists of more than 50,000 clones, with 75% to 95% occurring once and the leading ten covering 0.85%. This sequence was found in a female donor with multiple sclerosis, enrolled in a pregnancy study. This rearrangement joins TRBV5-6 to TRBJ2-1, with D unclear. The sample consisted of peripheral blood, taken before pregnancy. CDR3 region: CASSLPRYNEQFF. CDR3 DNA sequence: TGTGCCAGCAGCTTGCCTAGGTACAATGAGCAGTTCTTC.